A selection of T cell receptor beta chains follows, all from one sample in a study of neurological immune-mediated disorders. MiXCR was run by TCRdb on the 5' RACE reads, yielding one entry per CDR3 protein. The top ten clones hold 1.8% of a sample with about 84,000 distinct CDR3 sequences, around a tenth of them seen once. Sequencing used PBMCs. The receptors derive from a middle-aged man in good health. Each CDR3 is given with its conserved first and last residue. A D gene is named only where the DNA matches it firmly. Clone size is given as once, few or many counts, or a class when the clone is expanded.

>TRBJ1-6|many|TRBV6-5|TRBD1
TGTGCCAGCGGGGGACAGGGGTTTTCACCCCTCCACTTT
CASGGQGFSPLHF
>TRBJ1-5|many|TRBV12-3/TRBV12-4|.
TGTGCCAGCAGTTTAAGTCAGCGCCAGCCCCAGCATTTT
CASSLSQRQPQHF
>TRBJ1-4|many|TRBV7-6|.
TGTGCCAGCAGCCGTGACGGACTCTATGAAAAACTGTTTTTT
CASSRDGLYEKLFF
>TRBJ2-5|many|TRBV10-3|.
TGTGCCATCAGTCGTCAGGAGAAAGAGACCCAGTACTTC
CAISRQEKETQYF
>TRBJ2-6|few|TRBV20-1|TRBD2
TGCAGTGCTAGTCCGGGAGGGTCTTCTGGGGCCAACGTCCTGACTTTC
CSASPGGSSGANVLTF
>TRBJ2-5|few|TRBV2|TRBD2
TGTGCCAGCAGTGTAGATAGCGGGGGGATGGAGACCCAGTACTTC
CASSVDSGGMETQYF
>TRBJ1-5|many|TRBV6-2/TRBV6-3|TRBD1
TGTGCCAGCAGTACCCAGGGGGTCCATCAGCCCCAGCATTTT
CASSTQGVHQPQHF
>TRBJ2-1|few|TRBV10-2|TRBD2
TGCGCCAGCAGTGGGTGGTCTAGCGGTCTCTCCTACAATGAGCAGTTCTTC
CASSGWSSGLSYNEQFF
>TRBJ2-7|few|TRBV28|TRBD1
TGTGCCAGCAGTTCCGGACAGGGGTTCACCTACGAGCAGTACTTC
CASSSGQGFTYEQYF
>TRBJ2-1|many|TRBV5-1|.
TGCGCCAGCAGCTTGGATCTTGCAGGGGCCTACAATGAGCAGTTCTTC
CASSLDLAGAYNEQFF
>TRBJ1-6|many|TRBV30|.
TGTGCCTGGGGTTTGGGGGAGTATAATTCACCCCTCCACTTT
CAWGLGEYNSPLHF
>TRBJ2-7|many|TRBV12-3/TRBV12-4|TRBD1
TGTGCCAGCAGTTCGGGACAGGGAATAGAGCAGTACTTC
CASSSGQGIEQYF
>TRBJ2-1|many|TRBV6-5|.
TGTGCCAGCAGCCCCCGAGCCGGGATCTCCTACAATGAGCAGTTCTTC
CASSPRAGISYNEQFF